Described below is a single T cell receptor (beta chain) sequence and its context. Its antigen is undetermined. The source of the sample is a study of T cell repertoires in cytomegalovirus infection. The overall study: Both a matching HLA type and CMV infection were indicated by public TCR beta signatures. Study-level results: Of the TCR beta families, the public ones yielded a cumulative frequency that identified carriers of CMV plus the relevant HLA.

Germline V gene lookup returns CDR1 KGHDR and CDR2 SFDVKD. The CDR3 consists of 16 residues. Trimming left V 3 bases short and J 8 bases short, with 19 bases between. TCRdb reprocessed the reads with MiXCR, giving one entry per CDR3 protein. Of around 900,000 distinct CDR3 sequences in the sample, around 30% are singletons; the top ten hold about 14%. Sequencing used cultured CD8+ T cells from PBMCs, obtained from culture after CMV antigen stimulation. The TCR comes from a human donor in good health (CMV status not recorded). Some clones in this sample may be carry-over from other donors' samples. V usage is TRBV24-1 and J usage is TRBJ2-1; the D gene could be TRBD1 or TRBD2 (5 bases each). The CDR3 loop is CATSDAGTLTGDEQFF. In nucleotides, the CDR3 is TGTGCCACCAGTGATGCCGGGACCCTTACAGGTGATGAGCAGTTCTTC.